This is a list of T cell receptor beta chains from one sample in a study of T cells in Graves' hyperthyroidism and ophthalmopathy. One entry per CDR3 protein, called by TCRdb with MiXCR from the multiplex PCR reads. Of 280,000 or so distinct CDR3 sequences listed, around 15% are singletons. Sequenced: blood. These receptors all stem from a woman between 50 and 59 years old with Graves' hyperthyroidism that later progressed to Graves' ophthalmopathy. CDR3s include the opening cysteine and the closing phenylalanine or tryptophan. A D gene is named only where the DNA matches it firmly. The listing skips clone size in some rows; elsewhere it reads once, few, many or a size class.

clone size	V gene	D gene	J gene	CDR3 DNA	CDR3 protein
many	TRBV9	NA	TRBJ1-5	TGTGCCAGCAGCGTAGGTGGGGGCAATCAGCCCCAGCATTTT	CASSVGGGNQPQHF
NA	TRBV28	NA	TRBJ2-2	TGTGCCAGCAGTTTACTCTCTAGCGAATACACCGGGGAGCTGTTTTTT	CASSLLSSEYTGELFF
many	TRBV5-5	NA	TRBJ1-1	TGTGCCAGCAGCTTGTCTTCTCGGAACACTGAAGCTTTCTTT	CASSLSSRNTEAFF
NA	TRBV19	NA	TRBJ2-5	TGTGCCAGTAGTATTAGGGCCGAGCGAGAGACCCAGTACTTC	CASSIRAERETQYF
many	TRBV11-2	TRBD2	TRBJ2-4	TGTGCCAGCAGAATAGCGGGAGACCCCCTTCTGTACTTC	CASRIAGDPLLYF
many	TRBV7-9	TRBD1	TRBJ2-7	TGTGCCAGCAGCCACCGGGACAGGAGCTCCTACGAGCAGTACTTC	CASSHRDRSSYEQYF
many	TRBV2	NA	TRBJ2-5	TGTGCCAGCAGTGACAGTGGCAGCCAAGAGACCCAGTACTTC	CASSDSGSQETQYF
few	TRBV6-2/TRBV6-3	NA	TRBJ1-2	TGTGCCAGCAGCCCTAGGTGGGAACTCTATGGCTACACCTTC	CASSPRWELYGYTF
few	TRBV20-1	TRBD2	TRBJ2-7	TGCAGTGGCGGGGGAATGGGGCTTTCTTACGAGCAGTACTTC	CSGGGMGLSYEQYF
NA	TRBV29-1	TRBD1	TRBJ2-7	TGCAGCGCCGGAGGGGACAGGGGGAACTACGAGCAGTACTTC	CSAGGDRGNYEQYF
many	TRBV5-1	NA	TRBJ1-4	TGCGCCAGCAGGGGCGGAGAGAATGAAAAACTGTTTTTT	CASRGGENEKLFF
few	TRBV7-9	NA	TRBJ2-1	TGTGCCAGCAGGACTCCCCAGGGGACGGGCGACAATGAGCAGTTCTTC	CASRTPQGTGDNEQFF
many	TRBV20-1	NA	TRBJ1-5	TGCAGTGCTATAGCGGGGGGGGCTTCAGATCAGCCCCAGCATTTT	CSAIAGGASDQPQHF
few	TRBV15	TRBD2	TRBJ2-7	TGTGCCACCAGCACGTCAGTAGCGGGAGGGTACGAGCAGTACTTC	CATSTSVAGGYEQYF
few	TRBV5-4	NA	TRBJ1-1	TGTGCCAGCAGTCGGGGGACAAAATTGGGGAACACTGAAGCTTTCTTT	CASSRGTKLGNTEAFF
many	TRBV10-3	TRBD1	TRBJ1-1	TGTGCCATCGGACGGGGAGGGGGCGACACTGAAGCTTTCTTT	CAIGRGGGDTEAFF
few	TRBV28	NA	TRBJ2-7	TGTGCCAGCAGTCCCCAAGGGGGTAGCGGTTCTATAGAGCAGTACTTC	CASSPQGGSGSIEQYF
NA	TRBV28	TRBD1	TRBJ1-5	TGTGCCAGCAGTCCCACCGGACAGGGGAGCAATCAGCCCCAGCATTTT	CASSPTGQGSNQPQHF
many	TRBV12-3/TRBV12-4	TRBD2	TRBJ2-7	TGTGCCAGCAGTTTCGGGACTAGCGGGAACGAGCAGTACTTC	CASSFGTSGNEQYF
few	TRBV19	NA	TRBJ1-2	TGTGCCAGTATATCGGACGGAGTTAACTATGGCTACACCTTC	CASISDGVNYGYTF
many	TRBV11-3	NA	TRBJ2-3	TGTGCCAGCAGCATCCGCCCCCCAGATACGCAGTATTTT	CASSIRPPDTQYF
many	TRBV18	NA	TRBJ2-2	TGTGCCAGCTCACCCCGCAGGAACACCGGGGAGCTGTTTTTT	CASSPRRNTGELFF
many	TRBV30	NA	TRBJ2-2	TGTGCCTGGATGGACACGAACACCGGGGAGCTGTTTTTT	CAWMDTNTGELFF
many	TRBV28	NA	TRBJ2-5	TGTGCCAGCAGTTTCCAGGGAAAACAAGAGACCCAGTACTTC	CASSFQGKQETQYF
NA	TRBV4-1	NA	TRBJ1-1	TGCGCCAGCAGCCGTCCAGGGGCGGGTTACACTGAAGCTTTCTTT	CASSRPGAGYTEAFF
few	TRBV18	NA	TRBJ1-1	TGTGCCAGCTCACCGGGTCCGGGCACTGAAGCTTTCTTT	CASSPGPGTEAFF
few	TRBV9	NA	TRBJ1-5	TGTGCCAGCAGCGTAGCTGGAGGGCCCCTGGAGCCCCAGCATTTT	CASSVAGGPLEPQHF
NA	TRBV5-1	NA	TRBJ2-1	TGCGCCAGCAGCCGAGGTGATGGCAATGAGCAGTTCTTC	CASSRGDGNEQFF
few	TRBV20-1	TRBD2	TRBJ2-3	TGCAGTGCGCCTCCGGGACTAGTTGCAGATACGCAGTATTTT	CSAPPGLVADTQYF
once	TRBV27	NA	TRBJ1-6	TGTGCCAGCAGTGCCACTCGAAGGGGGACCTATAATTCACCCCTCCACTTT	CASSATRRGTYNSPLHF
many	TRBV6-1	NA	TRBJ2-5	TGTGCCAGCAGCCGCGGGGATGGCGGGGAGACCCAGTACTTC	CASSRGDGGETQYF
many	TRBV18	NA	TRBJ1-5	TGTGCCAGCTCACCATACGGGAGGATACAGCCCCAGCATTTT	CASSPYGRIQPQHF
NA	TRBV20-1	TRBD2	TRBJ2-7	TGCAGTGCTAGGGACTATTCTAGCGGGAGAACGATATACGAGCAGTACTTC	CSARDYSSGRTIYEQYF
many	TRBV11-2	NA	TRBJ1-1	TGTGCCAGCAGCTTAAGGAGAGGGTTTGCAGCTTTCTTT	CASSLRRGFAAFF
many	TRBV5-5	NA	TRBJ2-1	TGTGCCAGCAGCTTGGACTTTTTCAATGAGCAGTTCTTC	CASSLDFFNEQFF
few	TRBV6-5	NA	TRBJ2-5	TGTGCCAGCAGTTACGACGGACCCCTCAAAGAGACCCAGTACTTC	CASSYDGPLKETQYF
few	TRBV19	TRBD1	TRBJ2-7	TGTGCCAGTAGTATCCGTTACAGGGGGAAGCAGTACTTC	CASSIRYRGKQYF
NA	TRBV7-9	TRBD1	TRBJ1-1	TGTGCCAGCAGCTGGGACAGGGGGTGGTCTGAAGCTTTCTTT	CASSWDRGWSEAFF
many	TRBV5-1	NA	TRBJ2-1	TGCGCCAGCAGCACCAGTCTCAGGGGAAGCTCCTACAATGAGCAGTTCTTC	CASSTSLRGSSYNEQFF
NA	TRBV5-8	NA	TRBJ2-1	TGTGCCAGCAGCTTGGTAGATTACTACTACAATGAGCAGTTCTTC	CASSLVDYYYNEQFF
NA	TRBV20-1	NA	TRBJ1-1	TGCAGTGCTAGGCCCAGGGGAGTCACTGAAGCTTTCTTT	CSARPRGVTEAFF
NA	TRBV9	TRBD2	TRBJ2-2	TGTGCCAGCAGCGTAGATAGCGGGAAGGCCCGGGCCGGGGAGCTGTTTTTT	CASSVDSGKARAGELFF
NA	TRBV4-2	TRBD2	TRBJ2-1	TGTGCCAGCAGGTACGGGGGGAGGCATCGGGATGAGCAGTTCTTC	CASRYGGRHRDEQFF
many	TRBV5-1	TRBD2	TRBJ2-7	TGCGCCAGCAGCTTTTCGGTCGACAGAACAACTAGCGGGAACCCTTACGAGCAGTACTTC	CASSFSVDRTTSGNPYEQYF
many	TRBV11-3	NA	TRBJ2-1	TGTGCCAGCAGCTTAGAAGTTGGCGGATACAATGAGCAGTTCTTC	CASSLEVGGYNEQFF
once	TRBV12-3/TRBV12-4	NA	TRBJ1-1	TGTGCCAGCAGGTTATGGGGGACCTCCGGTGAAGCTTTCTTT	CASRLWGTSGEAFF
many	TRBV29-1	TRBD1	TRBJ1-2	TGCAGCGTGGTCCCCGGGACAGGGGGCTATGGCTACACCTTC	CSVVPGTGGYGYTF
many	TRBV4-1	TRBD1	TRBJ2-7	TGCGCCAGCAGCCACTCGACAGGGGCCTACGAGCAGTACTTC	CASSHSTGAYEQYF
many	TRBV5-4	NA	TRBJ2-5	TGTGCCAGCAGCTGGGGCAGTGTCCGAGAAGGTCGAGAGACCCAGTACTTC	CASSWGSVREGRETQYF